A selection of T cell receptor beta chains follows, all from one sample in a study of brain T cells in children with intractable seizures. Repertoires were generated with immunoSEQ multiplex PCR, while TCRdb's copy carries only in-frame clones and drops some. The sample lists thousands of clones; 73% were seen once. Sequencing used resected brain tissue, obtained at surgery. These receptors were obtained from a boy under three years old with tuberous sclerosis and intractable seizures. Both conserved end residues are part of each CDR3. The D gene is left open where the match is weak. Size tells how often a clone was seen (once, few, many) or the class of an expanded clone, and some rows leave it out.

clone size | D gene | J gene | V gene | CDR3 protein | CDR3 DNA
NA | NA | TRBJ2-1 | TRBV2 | CASSERVFTQGSYNEQFF | TGTGCCAGCAGTGAAAGAGTGTTCACCCAGGGCTCCTACAATGAGCAGTTCTTC
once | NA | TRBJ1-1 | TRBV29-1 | CSVVRTSAEAFF | TGCAGCGTTGTTAGGACGAGCGCTGAAGCTTTCTTT
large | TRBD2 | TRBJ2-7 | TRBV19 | CASSMRGLPYEQYF | TGTGCCAGTAGTATGAGGGGACTACCCTACGAGCAGTACTTC
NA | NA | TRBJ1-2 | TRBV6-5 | CASSYRDQDRHGYTF | TGTGCCAGCAGTTACCGGGACCAAGATAGGCATGGCTACACCTTC
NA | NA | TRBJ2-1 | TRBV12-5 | CASGLGGGGYYNEQFF | TGTGCTAGTGGTTTGGGTGGAGGGGGGTACTACAATGAGCAGTTCTTC
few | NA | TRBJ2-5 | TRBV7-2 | CASTEGPRHPQYF | TGTGCCAGCACCGAGGGACCGCGGCACCCCCAGTACTTC
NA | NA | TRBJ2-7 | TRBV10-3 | CAISEPNFSSYEQYF | TGTGCCATCAGTGAGCCTAACTTCAGCTCCTACGAGCAGTACTTC
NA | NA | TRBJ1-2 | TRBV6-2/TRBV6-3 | CASSYDRNYGYTF | TGTGCCAGCAGTTACGACAGGAACTATGGCTACACCTTC
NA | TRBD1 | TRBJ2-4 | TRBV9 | CASSVDYRGNIQYF | TGTGCCAGCAGCGTAGATTACAGGGGAAACATTCAGTACTTC
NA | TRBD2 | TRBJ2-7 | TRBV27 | CASSFLGTSGSQLEQYF | TGTGCCAGCAGTTTTCTAGGGACTAGCGGGAGTCAGCTCGAGCAGTACTTC
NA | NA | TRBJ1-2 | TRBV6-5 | CAILIANYGYTF | TGTGCCATCCTAATTGCTAACTATGGCTACACCTTC
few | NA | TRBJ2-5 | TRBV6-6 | CAIRTGGETQYF | TGTGCCATCCGGACTGGGGGGGAGACCCAGTACTTC
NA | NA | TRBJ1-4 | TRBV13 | CASSGGPREKLFF | TGTGCCAGCAGCGGCGGACCTAGGGAAAAACTGTTTTTT
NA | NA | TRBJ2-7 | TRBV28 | CASSLYHEQYF | TGTGCCAGCAGTTTATACCACGAGCAGTACTTC
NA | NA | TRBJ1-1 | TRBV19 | CASSLTGNTEAFF | TGTGCCAGTAGTTTGACAGGGAACACTGAAGCTTTCTTT
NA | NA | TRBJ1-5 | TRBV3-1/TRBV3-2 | CASSQGSNQPQHF | TGTGCCAGCAGCCAGGGGAGCAATCAGCCCCAGCATTTT
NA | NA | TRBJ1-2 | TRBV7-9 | CASSLAAFGDGYTF | TGTGCCAGCAGCTTAGCGGCGTTCGGCGATGGCTACACCTTC
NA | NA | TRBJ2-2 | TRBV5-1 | CASSEGGWSTGELFF | TGCGCCAGCAGTGAGGGGGGATGGAGCACCGGGGAGCTGTTTTTT
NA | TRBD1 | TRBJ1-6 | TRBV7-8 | CASSPLVSEGQGKRWDNSPLHF | TGTGCCAGCAGTCCCTTAGTTTCAGAGGGACAGGGGAAGAGGTGGGATAATTCACCCCTCCACTTT
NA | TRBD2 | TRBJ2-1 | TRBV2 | CASRGGDSGLNEQFF | TGTGCCAGCAGGGGGGGGGATTCCGGGCTAAATGAGCAGTTCTTC
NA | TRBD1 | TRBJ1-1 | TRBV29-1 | CSVEAGGFTEAFF | TGCAGCGTTGAAGCAGGGGGATTTACTGAAGCTTTCTTT
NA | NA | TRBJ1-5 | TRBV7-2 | CASSLSDNSNQPQHF | TGTGCCAGCAGCTTATCCGATAATAGCAATCAGCCCCAGCATTTT
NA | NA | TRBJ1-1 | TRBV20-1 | CSASKGPNTEAFF | TGCAGTGCTAGTAAGGGACCTAACACTGAAGCTTTCTTT
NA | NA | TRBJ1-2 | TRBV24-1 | CATRDSNYGYTF | TGTGCCACCAGGGACTCTAACTATGGCTACACCTTC
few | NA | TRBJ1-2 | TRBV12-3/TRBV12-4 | CASSLRGSVGYTF | TGTGCCAGCAGTTTAAGGGGGTCTGTTGGCTACACCTTC
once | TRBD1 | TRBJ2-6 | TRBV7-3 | CASSYSGGAGANVLTF | TGTGCCAGCAGCTACTCAGGGGGCGCTGGGGCCAACGTCCTGACTTTC
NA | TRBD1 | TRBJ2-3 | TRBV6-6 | CASIPHRGDGTDTQYF | TGTGCCAGCATTCCCCACAGGGGAGATGGGACAGATACGCAGTATTTT
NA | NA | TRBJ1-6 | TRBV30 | CAWERGWNSPLHF | TGTGCCTGGGAACGGGGTTGGAATTCACCCCTCCACTTT
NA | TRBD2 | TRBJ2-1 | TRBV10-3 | CAITGLAGVNEQFF | TGTGCCATCACTGGACTAGCGGGAGTCAATGAGCAGTTCTTC
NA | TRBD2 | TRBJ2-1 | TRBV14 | CASSPGLAGRNEQFF | TGTGCCAGCAGCCCGGGACTAGCGGGAAGGAATGAGCAGTTCTTC
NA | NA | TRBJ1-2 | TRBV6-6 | CATLDAGWGYTF | TGTGCCACCCTGGATGCGGGCTGGGGCTACACCTTC
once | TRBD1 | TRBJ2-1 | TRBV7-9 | CASSPTLTGTGNEQFF | TGTGCCAGCAGCCCTACTTTGACAGGGACAGGAAATGAGCAGTTCTTC
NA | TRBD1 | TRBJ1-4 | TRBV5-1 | CASSLETGRNEKLFF | TGCGCCAGCAGCTTAGAGACAGGGAGGAATGAAAAACTGTTTTTT
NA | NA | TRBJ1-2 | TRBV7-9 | CASSTGQGDYGYTF | TGTGCCAGCAGCACTGGGCAGGGAGACTATGGCTACACCTTC
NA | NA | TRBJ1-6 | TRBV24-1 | CATRARGLYNSPLHF | TGTGCCACCAGAGCTCGGGGTCTGTATAATTCACCCCTCCACTTT
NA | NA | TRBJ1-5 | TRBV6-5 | CASSHSNQPQHF | TGTGCCAGCAGTCATAGCAATCAGCCCCAGCATTTT
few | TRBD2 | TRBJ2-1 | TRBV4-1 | CASSRTSGNNEQFF | TGCGCCAGCAGCCGGACTAGCGGAAACAATGAGCAGTTCTTC
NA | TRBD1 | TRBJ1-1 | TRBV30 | CATRQGGYTEAFF | TGTGCCACAAGACAGGGCGGGTACACTGAAGCTTTCTTT
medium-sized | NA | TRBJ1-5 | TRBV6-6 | CATSWQPQHF | TGTGCCACGAGTTGGCAGCCCCAGCATTTT
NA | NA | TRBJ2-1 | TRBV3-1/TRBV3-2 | CASSQEALSSYNEQFF | TGTGCCAGCAGCCAAGAAGCACTTTCCTCCTACAATGAGCAGTTCTTC
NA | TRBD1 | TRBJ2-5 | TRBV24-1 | CAAGGTGGTQYF | TGTGCCGCCGGTGGGACAGGGGGGACCCAGTACTTC
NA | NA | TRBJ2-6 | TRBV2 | CASDGGPGANVLTF | TGTGCCAGCGATGGTGGTCCTGGGGCCAACGTCCTGACTTTC
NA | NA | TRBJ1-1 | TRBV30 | CAWTKTGNTEAFF | TGTGCCTGGACCAAAACAGGAAACACTGAAGCTTTCTTT
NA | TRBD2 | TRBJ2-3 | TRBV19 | CASSIEKPSGADTQYF | TGTGCCAGTAGTATAGAGAAACCTAGCGGGGCAGATACGCAGTATTTT
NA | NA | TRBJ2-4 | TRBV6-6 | CAIKDYTGFHF | TGTGCCATCAAGGATTACACGGGGTTTCACTTC
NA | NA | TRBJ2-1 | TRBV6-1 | CASSATAASSYNEQFF | TGTGCCAGCAGTGCTACAGCGGCTAGCTCCTACAATGAGCAGTTCTTC
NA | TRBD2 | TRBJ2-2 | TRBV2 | CASKNSKVAGGLGNTGELFF | TGTGCCAGCAAGAACAGCAAGGTAGCGGGGGGGCTTGGTAACACCGGGGAGCTGTTTTTT
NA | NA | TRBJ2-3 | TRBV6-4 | CASSDSRTMPDTQYF | TGTGCCAGCAGTGACTCCCGGACTATGCCAGATACGCAGTATTTT
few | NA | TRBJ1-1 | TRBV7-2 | CASSPAVRTEAFF | TGTGCCAGCAGTCCAGCAGTCCGGACTGAAGCTTTCTTT
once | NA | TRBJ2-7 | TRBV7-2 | CASSLAGGLSYEQYF | TGTGCCAGCAGCTTAGCGGGGGGCCTCTCCTACGAGCAGTACTTC
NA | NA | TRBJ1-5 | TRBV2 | CATSELNGYSNQPQHF | TGTGCCACATCGGAGCTTAACGGATATAGCAATCAGCCCCAGCATTTT
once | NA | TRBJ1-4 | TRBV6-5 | CASQGTTNEKLFF | TGTGCCAGCCAGGGGACAACTAATGAAAAACTGTTTTTT
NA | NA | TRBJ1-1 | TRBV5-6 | CASSLVDQTHTEAFF | TGTGCCAGCAGCTTGGTAGACCAAACACACACTGAAGCTTTCTTT
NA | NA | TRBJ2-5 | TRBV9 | CASSVTSYAETQYF | TGTGCCAGCAGCGTAACTAGTTATGCGGAGACCCAGTACTTC
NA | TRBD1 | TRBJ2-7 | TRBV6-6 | CASTTMDRGRGWEQYF | TGTGCCAGCACCACAATGGACAGGGGGCGAGGGTGGGAGCAGTACTTC
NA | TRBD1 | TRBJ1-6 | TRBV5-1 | CASSKTTGSYNSPLHF | TGCGCCAGCAGCAAAACGACAGGGAGTTATAATTCACCCCTCCACTTT
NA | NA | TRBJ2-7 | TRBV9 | CASSADSYEQYF | TGTGCCAGCAGCGCGGACAGCTACGAGCAGTACTTC
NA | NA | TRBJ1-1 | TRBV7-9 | CASSLDSPMNTEAFF | TGTGCCAGCAGCCTTGACAGTCCCATGAACACTGAAGCTTTCTTT
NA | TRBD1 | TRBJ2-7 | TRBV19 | CASSIGTGGYEQYF | TGTGCCAGTAGTATAGGGACAGGGGGCTACGAGCAGTACTTC
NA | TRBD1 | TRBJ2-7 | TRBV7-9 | CASSSRDRGYEQYF | TGTGCCAGCAGCTCCCGGGACAGGGGTTACGAGCAGTACTTC